This entry lists 28 T cell receptor beta chains sequenced from one sample in a study of long-term antiretroviral therapy in people with HIV. Survey-level resolution applied to immunoSEQ assay v3.0. Only in-frame clones appear in the TCRdb table, and some are missing; sequencing was by immunoSEQ multiplex PCR. The table has 20,000 or so clones, about nine tenths seen once. The sample in question was unsorted PBMCs, obtained 0.2 years before starting antiretroviral therapy. These receptors were collected from a man aged 18 to 29 with HIV.

The J gene is TRBJ1-2, the V gene TRBV29-1; D call uncertain. The CDR3 extends over 12 amino acids. The V and J ends lost 2 bases and 8 bases respectively, with 12 bases between them. CDR1 is SQVTM and CDR2 is ANQGSEA in the germline V gene. CDR3: CSVERADGGYTF. In DNA form, the CDR3 reads TGCAGCGTTGAAAGGGCCGACGGAGGCTACACCTTC.

The CDR3 region has the DNA TGTGCCAGCAGCTGGACAGGAAGCGTAACCTATAATTCACCCCTCCACTTT. Amino acid sequence: CASSWTGSVTYNSPLHF. This chain links TRBV5-5 with TRBJ1-6; 7 bases are a match to TRBD1. CDR1 and CDR2 from the germline V gene are SGHKS and YYEKEE (reference sequence). The CDR3 is 17 amino acids. V gave up 3 bases and J gave up 2 bases; unmatched junction bases: 8.

This clone was seen more than once but under ten times. V usage is TRBV18 and J usage is TRBJ2-2; D ambiguous. In germline, CDR1 is KGHSH, CDR2 LQKENI. The CDR3 loop spans 16 amino acids. The V and J ends lost 0 bases and 0 bases respectively, with 8 bases between them. CDR3 region: CASSPPERPNTGELFF. The CDR3 bases are TGTGCCAGCTCACCACCAGAGCGACCGAACACCGGGGAGCTGTTTTTT.

J is TRBJ1-2 and V is TRBV5-1; 9 bases are a match to TRBD1. Germline V CDR1 and CDR2: SGHRS, YFSETQ. This CDR3 has 17 residues. With V trimmed by 3 bases and J by 0 bases, 9 bases remained unmatched. CDR3 DNA: TGCGCCAGCAGCTGGACAGGGGACCCGATACCTAACTATGGCTACACCTTC. Amino acids: CASSWTGDPIPNYGYTF.

The genes are TRBV6-5 and TRBJ2-7; D ambiguous. The ends were cut back, 2 bases at V and 3 bases at J, with 8 bases in the middle. CDR1 is MNHEY and CDR2 is SVGAGI in the germline V gene. The CDR3 is 13 amino acids. The chain's CDR3 is CASSYDPYYEQYF. The CDR3 bases are TGTGCCAGCAGTTACGACCCCTACTACGAGCAGTACTTC.

V is TRBV7-8 and J is TRBJ1-6; 10 nucleotides agree with TRBD1. The CDR3 sequence is 15 residues long. Germline CDR1 and CDR2: SGHVS and FQNEAQ. With 4 bases clipped from V and 12 bases from J, the junction kept 9 bases outside the gene matches. The CDR3 here is CASSYRDRGYLPLHF. CDR3 coding DNA: TGTGCCAGCAGCTACCGGGACAGGGGTTATTTACCCCTCCACTTT. Full variable domain (outside the CDR3, taken from reference TRBV7-8 and TRBJ1-6): GAGVSQSPRYKVAKRGQDVALRCDPISGHVSLFWYQQALGQGPEFLTYFQNEAQLDKSGLPSDRFFAERPEGSVSTLKIQRTQQEDSAVYLCASSYRDRGYLPLHFGNGTRLTVT.

This clone occurred once. V usage is TRBV18 and J usage is TRBJ2-5; possible D gene TRBD1, 7 bases. V was trimmed by 5 bases and J by 2 bases, leaving 9 bases between them. Germline assignment: CDR1 KGHSH and CDR2 LQKENI. There are 13 residues in the CDR3. Here the CDR3 reads CASSAGQQETQYF. CDR3 nucleotides: TGTGCCAGCTCAGCGGGACAGCAAGAGACCCAGTACTTC.

CDR3 loop: CSVEDLEGTSSYNEQFF. In nucleotides, the CDR3 is TGCAGCGTTGAAGATCTTGAAGGGACAAGCTCCTACAATGAGCAGTTCTTC. The chain joins TRBV29-1 to TRBJ2-1; D possibly corresponds to TRBD1 (6 bases). This CDR3 has 17 amino acids. Trimming removed 0 bases from V and 0 bases from J, with 15 bases in between. In germline, CDR1 is SQVTM, CDR2 ANQGSEA.

By sample fraction, this clone is medium-sized (0.01 to 0.1%). The V and J genes are TRBV27 and TRBJ1-4, with D unclear. The CDR3 loop spans 15 amino acids. Per germline, CDR1 MNHEY and CDR2 SMNVEV (reference sequence). Trimming left V 0 bases short and J 4 bases short, with 9 bases between. The CDR3 DNA follows: TGTGCCAGCAGTTTATCGGTTAGGATTAATGAAAAACTGTTTTTT. Encoded protein: CASSLSVRINEKLFF.

This clone came up a few times. V and J are TRBV27 and TRBJ2-7, with 7 bases fitting TRBD1. V shed 2 bases, J shed 3 bases, and the junction held 4 bases outside the gene matches. The CDR3 contains 14 residues. Germline CDR1 reads MNHEY; CDR2 reads SMNVEV (reference sequence). CDR3 sequence (DNA): TGTGCCAGCAGTTTAGCAGGGGGATACTACGAGCAGTACTTC. Protein sequence: CASSLAGGYYEQYF.

The chain links TRBV6-5 to TRBJ1-3; D is ambiguous. CDR3 length: 16 residues. V dropped 3 bases and J dropped 0 bases, with 12 bases sitting between them. The germline V gene has CDR1 MNHEY and CDR2 SVGAGI. The CDR3 sequence is CASSYTPGYSGNTIYF. In nucleotides, the CDR3 is TGTGCCAGCAGTTATACTCCGGGATACTCTGGAAACACCATATATTTT.

The chain recombines TRBV6-5 with TRBJ2-2, with 8 bases that match TRBD2. Germline V gene data show CDR1 as MNHEY and CDR2 as SVGAGI. Unmatched junction bases numbered 8, after V lost 7 bases and J lost 4 bases. The CDR3 runs 15 residues. The CDR3 reads CASNRAGVGTGELFF. In nucleotides, the CDR3 is TGTGCCAGCAATAGAGCGGGAGTTGGCACCGGGGAGCTGTTTTTT.

The chain employs TRBV9 and TRBJ2-1, with 7 positions matching TRBD1. CDR3 length equals 13 residues. V was clipped by 5 bases and J by 5 bases; unmatched bases: 4. The V gene's germline CDR1 is SGDLS and CDR2 YYNGEE. CDR3 sequence reads: CASRGTADNEQFF. DNA for the CDR3: TGTGCCAGCAGGGGGACAGCCGACAATGAGCAGTTCTTC.

By its share, this clone is medium-sized (0.01 to 0.1%). This sequence joins TRBV7-2 and TRBJ2-3; the D is unclear. V was shortened by 4 bases and J by 6 bases, with 17 bases between the two germline ends. CDR3 length equals 15 residues. Germline loops: CDR1 SGHTA, CDR2 FQGNSA. The chain's CDR3 is CASSSRTSKTDTQYF. CDR3 DNA: TGTGCCAGCAGCTCCCGGACCTCCAAGACGGATACGCAGTATTTT.

The chain links TRBV5-1 to TRBJ2-1, with D tentatively TRBD2 (6 bases). Germline V gene sequence: CDR1 SGHRS, CDR2 YFSETQ. V was clipped by 0 bases and J by 7 bases, with 8 bases between them. The CDR3 extends over 13 amino acids. CDR3 nucleotide sequence: TGCGCCAGCAGCTTGGACGCGGGGAATGAGCAGTTCTTC. Amino acid sequence: CASSLDAGNEQFF.

The CDR3 spells CASSHYGTSSSEQFF. CDR3 nucleotides: TGTGCCAGCAGTCATTACGGGACATCCTCATCCGAGCAGTTCTTC. The chain carries TRBV27 and TRBJ2-1; the D gene is possibly TRBD1 (6 bases). Germline V CDR1 and CDR2: MNHEY, SMNVEV (reference sequence). CDR3 length: 15 amino acids. V lost 5 bases to trimming and J lost 10 bases, with 21 bases between them.

The J gene is TRBJ1-5, the V gene TRBV6-5; D might be TRBD1 (6 bases). Germline values: CDR1 MNHEY, CDR2 SVGAGI. V was clipped by 0 bases and J by 6 bases, with 9 bases between them. This CDR3 is built from 14 residues. The DNA for the CDR3 is TGTGCCAGCAGTTACTCTGGGGGCGGTCAGCCCCAGCATTTT. Amino acid sequence: CASSYSGGGQPQHF.

The chain couples TRBV4-1 to TRBJ1-4; tentative D call: TRBD1 (6 bases). The CDR3 loop spans 15 amino acids. CDR1 and CDR2 from the germline V gene are MGHRA and YSYEKL. Trimming pared 4 bases from V and 1 base from J, leaving 10 bases between. CDR3 nucleotide sequence: TGCGCCAGCAGCCCTCTCAGGGGAACTAATGAAAAACTGTTTTTT. It is translated as CASSPLRGTNEKLFF.

The chain employs TRBV27 and TRBJ1-2; TRBD1 matches at 8 bases. Germline V gives CDR1 MNHEY, CDR2 SMNVEV (reference sequence). There are 15 residues in the CDR3. The J segment lost 4 bases and the V segment lost 8 bases, leaving 12 bases of the junction unmatched. The CDR3 loop reads CASGSGTGFFYGYTF. Here the CDR3 DNA reads TGTGCCAGCGGATCCGGGACAGGTTTCTTCTATGGCTACACCTTC.

The CDR3, as DNA: TGCGCCAGCAGCCAAGATCCGCAGGGGGGCTACGAGCAGTACTTC. This sequence encodes CASSQDPQGGYEQYF. This chain connects TRBV4-3 to TRBJ2-7; maybe TRBD1 (7 bases). Germline V gene data show CDR1 as LGHNA and CDR2 as YSLEER. The CDR3 extends over 15 amino acids. V shed 0 bases and J shed 3 bases, with 12 bases lying between them.

The chain employs TRBV19 and TRBJ1-1, with TRBD1 as a possible D gene (6 bases). The germline V gene has CDR1 LNHDA and CDR2 SQIVND (reference sequence). This CDR3 contains 14 residues. Trimming removed 4 bases from V and 9 bases from J, with 18 bases in between. The CDR3 region is CASSTPGGPGQAFF. CDR3 nucleotide sequence: TGTGCCAGTAGTACCCCGGGGGGCCCGGGACAAGCTTTCTTT.

The chain carries TRBV11-2 and TRBJ2-7; the D gene is possibly TRBD2 (6 bases). The CDR3 is 15 residues long. Germline-derived CDR1 and CDR2 are SGHAT and FQNNGV. Trimming stripped 4 bases from V and 1 base from J, with 14 bases between. As DNA, the CDR3 is TGTGCCAGCAGCTACCGCCGGGACTTTTCCTACGAGCAGTACTTC. Its translation: CASSYRRDFSYEQYF. Together with reference TRBV11-2 and TRBJ2-7, the CDR3 gives the full variable domain: EAGVAQSPRYKIIEKRQSVAFWCNPISGHATLYWYQQILGQGPKLLIQFQNNGVVDDSQLPKDRFSAERLKGVDSTLKIQPAKLEDSAVYLCASSYRRDFSYEQYFGPGTRLTVT.

The V and J genes are TRBV19 and TRBJ1-5; TRBD1 aligns across 8 bases. The V gene end was trimmed by 4 bases and the J gene end by 1 base; junction bases not matched to a gene: 6. The CDR3 runs to 16 residues. CDR1 and CDR2 (germline): LNHDA, SQIVND (reference sequence). The CDR3 protein is CASSTQTGGSNQPQHF. The CDR3 bases are TGTGCCAGTAGTACTCAAACAGGGGGAAGCAATCAGCCCCAGCATTTT.

V and J are TRBV10-3 and TRBJ1-2, with D maybe TRBD1 (6 bases). This CDR3 is built from 15 residues. Germline CDR1 ENHRY, CDR2 SYGVKD. V was clipped by 2 bases and J by 4 bases, with 14 bases between them. CDR3 protein: CAISEPGQTSYGYTF. In DNA, the CDR3 is TGTGCCATCAGTGAGCCAGGACAGACCTCCTATGGCTACACCTTC.

CDR3 loop: CASSLGITGSTEAFF. In nucleotides, the CDR3 is TGTGCCAGCAGCTTGGGAATCACAGGGAGCACTGAAGCTTTCTTT. V gene TRBV5-4 combines with J gene TRBJ1-1; possibly TRBD1 for D (6 bases). This CDR3 comprises 15 residues. With 0 bases removed from V and 4 bases from J, the gap between germline ends came to 13 bases. CDR1 and CDR2 from the germline V gene are SGHNT and YYREEE (reference sequence).

The chain links TRBV4-1 to TRBJ2-1; tentative D call: TRBD2 (7 bases). Germline CDR1 and CDR2: MGHRA and YSYEKL. The CDR3 is made up of 15 amino acids. The V gene lost 0 bases and the J gene lost 8 bases, with 14 bases spanning the gap. This chain's CDR3 is CASSQDPRGADEQFF. Here the CDR3 DNA reads TGCGCCAGCAGCCAAGATCCCCGGGGGGCAGATGAGCAGTTCTTC.

Only a few counts were recorded for this clone. This chain connects TRBV4-3 to TRBJ2-1, with D hard to call. Between the trimmed V and J ends, which lost 0 bases and 9 bases, there was a span of 9 bases. The CDR3 consists of 13 residues. Per germline, CDR1 LGHNA and CDR2 YSLEER. Here the CDR3 reads CASSQDLTIEQFF. The DNA for the CDR3 is TGCGCCAGCAGCCAAGATCTTACCATTGAGCAGTTCTTC.

The chain has TRBV6-6 and TRBJ2-3; D is tentatively TRBD1 or TRBD2 (5 bases each). This CDR3 is built from 16 residues. The germline gives CDR1 MNHNY, CDR2 SVGAGI (reference sequence). Trimming cost V 11 bases and J 2 bases, with 23 bases left between them. CDR3 DNA: TGTGCCGCCATAACAGAGGGACGTCGCCCCACAGATACGCAGTATTTT. This gives the protein CAAITEGRRPTDTQYF.